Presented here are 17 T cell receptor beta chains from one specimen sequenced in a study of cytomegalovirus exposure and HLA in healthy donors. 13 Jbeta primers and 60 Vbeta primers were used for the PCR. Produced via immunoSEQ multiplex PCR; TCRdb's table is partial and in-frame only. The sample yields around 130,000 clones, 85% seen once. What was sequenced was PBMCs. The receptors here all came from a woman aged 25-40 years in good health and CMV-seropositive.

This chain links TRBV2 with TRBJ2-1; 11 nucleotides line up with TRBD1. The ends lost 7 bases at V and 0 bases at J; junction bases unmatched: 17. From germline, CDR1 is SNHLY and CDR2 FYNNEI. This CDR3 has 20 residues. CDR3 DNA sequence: TGTGCCAGCAAACGATCCGGGACAGGGGGTGCTATTCGCTCCTACAATGAGCAGTTCTTC. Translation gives CASKRSGTGGAIRSYNEQFF.

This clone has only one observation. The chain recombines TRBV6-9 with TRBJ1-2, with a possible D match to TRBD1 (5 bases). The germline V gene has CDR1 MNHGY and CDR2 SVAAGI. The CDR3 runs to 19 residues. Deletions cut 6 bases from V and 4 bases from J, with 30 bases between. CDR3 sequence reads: CASRLLQGDAGSTSYGYTF. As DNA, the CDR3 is TGTGCCAGCAGACTCCTGCAGGGTGACGCAGGCTCGACGAGCTATGGCTACACCTTC.

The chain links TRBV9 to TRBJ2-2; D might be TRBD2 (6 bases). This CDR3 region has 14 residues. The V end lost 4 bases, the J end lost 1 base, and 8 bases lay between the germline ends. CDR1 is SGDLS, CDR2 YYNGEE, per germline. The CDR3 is CASSLGGNTGELFF. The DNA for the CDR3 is TGTGCCAGCAGCCTGGGAGGGAACACCGGGGAGCTGTTTTTT.

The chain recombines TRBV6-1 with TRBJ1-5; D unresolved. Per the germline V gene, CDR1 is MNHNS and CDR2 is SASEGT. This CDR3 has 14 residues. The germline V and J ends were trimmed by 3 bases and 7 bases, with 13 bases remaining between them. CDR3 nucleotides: TGTGCCAGCAGTGAGCATGGTAGAGGGCAGCCCCAGCATTTT. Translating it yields CASSEHGRGQPQHF.

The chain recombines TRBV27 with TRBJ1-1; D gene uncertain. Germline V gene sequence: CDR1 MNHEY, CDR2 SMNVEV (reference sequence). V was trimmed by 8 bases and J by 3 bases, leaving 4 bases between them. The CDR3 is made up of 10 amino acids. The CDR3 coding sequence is TGTGCCAGCGGCTACACTGAAGCTTTCTTT. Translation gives CASGYTEAFF.

CDR3 DNA sequence: TGTGCCATCAGTGAGTCAGCGGGGGGACGGAAGGAGACCCAGTACTTC. Translating gives CAISESAGGRKETQYF. The chain recombines TRBV10-3 with TRBJ2-5, with 9 positions matching TRBD2. Germline CDR1 ENHRY, CDR2 SYGVKD. Germline trimming cut 0 bases from V and 5 bases from J; bases unmatched to any gene: 7. The CDR3 totals 16 residues.

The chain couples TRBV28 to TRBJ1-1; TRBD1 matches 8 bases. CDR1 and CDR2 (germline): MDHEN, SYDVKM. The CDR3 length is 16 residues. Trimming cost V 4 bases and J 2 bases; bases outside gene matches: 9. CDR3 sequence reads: CASSSPQGAGNTEAFF. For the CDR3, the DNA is TGTGCCAGCAGTTCACCTCAGGGGGCCGGTAACACTGAAGCTTTCTTT. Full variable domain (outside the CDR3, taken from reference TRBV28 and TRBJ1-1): DVKVTQSSRYLVKRTGEKVFLECVQDMDHENMFWYRQDPGLGLRLIYFSYDVKMKEKGDIPEGYSVSREKKERFSLILESASTNQTSMYLCASSSPQGAGNTEAFFGQGTRLTVV.

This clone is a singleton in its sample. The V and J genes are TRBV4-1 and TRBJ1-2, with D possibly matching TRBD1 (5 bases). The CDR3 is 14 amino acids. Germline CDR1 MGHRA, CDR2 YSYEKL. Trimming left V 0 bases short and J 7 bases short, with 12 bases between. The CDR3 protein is CASSQDRGGSGYTF. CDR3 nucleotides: TGCGCCAGCAGCCAAGATCGCGGGGGGAGTGGCTACACCTTC.

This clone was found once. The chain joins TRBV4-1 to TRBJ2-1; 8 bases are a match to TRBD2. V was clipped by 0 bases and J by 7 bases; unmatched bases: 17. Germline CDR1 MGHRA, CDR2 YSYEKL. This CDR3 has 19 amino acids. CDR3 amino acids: CASSQDRGGAYIGGNEQFF. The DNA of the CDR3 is TGCGCCAGCAGCCAAGATCGGGGGGGTGCCTACATCGGGGGGAATGAGCAGTTCTTC.

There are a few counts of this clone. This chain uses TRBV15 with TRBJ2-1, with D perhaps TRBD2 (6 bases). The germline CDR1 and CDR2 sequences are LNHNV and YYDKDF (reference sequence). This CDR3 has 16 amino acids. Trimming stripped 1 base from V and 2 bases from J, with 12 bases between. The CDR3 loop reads CATSRGTGVPYNEQFF. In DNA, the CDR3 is TGTGCCACCAGCAGAGGTACGGGAGTCCCCTACAATGAGCAGTTCTTC.

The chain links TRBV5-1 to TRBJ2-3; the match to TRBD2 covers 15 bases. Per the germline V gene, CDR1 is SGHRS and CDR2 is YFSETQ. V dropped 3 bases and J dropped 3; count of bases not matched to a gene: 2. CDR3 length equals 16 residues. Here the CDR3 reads CASSSGLAGGTDTQYF. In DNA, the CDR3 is TGCGCCAGCAGCTCCGGACTAGCGGGAGGGACAGATACGCAGTATTTT.

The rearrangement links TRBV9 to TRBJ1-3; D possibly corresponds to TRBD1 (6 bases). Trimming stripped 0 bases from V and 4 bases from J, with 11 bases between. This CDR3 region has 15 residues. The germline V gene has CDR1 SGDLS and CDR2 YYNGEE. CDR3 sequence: CASSVVAGTGNTIYF. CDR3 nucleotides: TGTGCCAGCAGCGTAGTTGCAGGGACAGGAAACACCATATATTTT.

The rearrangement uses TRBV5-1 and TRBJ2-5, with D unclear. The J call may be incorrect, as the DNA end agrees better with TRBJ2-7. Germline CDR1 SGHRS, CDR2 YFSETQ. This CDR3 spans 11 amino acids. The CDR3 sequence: CATLFKYEQYF. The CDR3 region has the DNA TGCGCCACCCTATTTAAGTACGAGCAGTACTTC.

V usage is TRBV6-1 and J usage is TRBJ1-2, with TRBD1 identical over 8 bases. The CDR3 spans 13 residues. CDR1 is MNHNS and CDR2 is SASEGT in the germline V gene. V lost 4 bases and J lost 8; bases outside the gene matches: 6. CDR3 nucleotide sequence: TGTGCCAGCAGTGCCGACAGGGGAGGCGGCTACACCTTC. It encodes CASSADRGGGYTF.

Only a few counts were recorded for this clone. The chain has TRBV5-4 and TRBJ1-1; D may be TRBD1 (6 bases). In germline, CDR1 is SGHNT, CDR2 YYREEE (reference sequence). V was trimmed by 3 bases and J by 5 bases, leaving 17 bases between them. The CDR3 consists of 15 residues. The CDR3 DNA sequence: TGTGCCAGCAGCTGGGGGCAGGGAACATCGACTGAAGCTTTCTTT. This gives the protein CASSWGQGTSTEAFF.

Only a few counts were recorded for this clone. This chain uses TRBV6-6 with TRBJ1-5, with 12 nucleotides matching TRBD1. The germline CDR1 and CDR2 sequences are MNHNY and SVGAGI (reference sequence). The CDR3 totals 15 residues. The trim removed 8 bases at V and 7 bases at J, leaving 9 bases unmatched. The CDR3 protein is CASPPGQGAEQPQHF. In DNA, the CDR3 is TGTGCCAGCCCACCGGGACAGGGGGCTGAGCAGCCCCAGCATTTT.

The CDR3 loop is CASSLEAPTSGGTSTDTQYF. CDR3 in DNA: TGTGCCAGCAGCTTAGAGGCCCCCACTAGCGGGGGGACTAGCACAGATACGCAGTATTTT. This sequence joins TRBV7-6 and TRBJ2-3, with 12 bases matching TRBD2. J lost 0 bases, V lost 1 base, and 11 bases had no gene match. The V gene's germline CDR1 is SGHVS and CDR2 FNYEAQ. This CDR3 has 20 amino acids. Drawing the rest from reference TRBV7-6 and TRBJ2-3, the complete variable domain is GAGVSQSPRYKVTKRGQDVALRCDPISGHVSLYWYRQALGQGPEFLTYFNYEAQQDKSGLPNDRFSAERPEGSISTLTIQRTEQRDSAMYRCASSLEAPTSGGTSTDTQYFGPGTRLTVL.